A single sample is the source of the 11 T cell receptor beta chains below, sequenced in a study of T cells after posttransplantation cyclophosphamide (TCRdb year 2016). Library preparation was by the immunoSEQ multiplex PCR assay. Imported from immuneACCESS, the table was reduced by TCRdb to in-frame sequences with V and J called. These copies leave out some clones; in studies compared against another copy, an unresolved V gene accounts for under half, and the cause of the remainder is not known. This sample was tabulated with around 39,000 clones, among which there are no singletons. The top ten constitute roughly 1.1% of the sample. The specimen sequenced was PBMCs. These receptors originate from a girl between 5 and 17 years old in good health, CMV-negative, and a related stem cell transplant donor.

The chain joins TRBV6-4 to TRBJ2-1; 12 bases agree with TRBD2. The CDR3 extends over 14 amino acids. Germline CDR1 and CDR2: MRHNA and SNTAGT. Trimming removed 5 bases from V and 8 bases from J; junction bases left unmatched: 4. CDR3 sequence reads: CASSSGTSGHEQFF. The CDR3 region has the DNA TGTGCCAGCAGTTCCGGGACTAGCGGGCATGAGCAGTTCTTC.

This clone appeared many times. This sequence joins TRBV6-4 and TRBJ1-2; D is possibly TRBD1 (5 bases). CDR1 is MRHNA and CDR2 is SNTAGT in the germline V gene. There are 13 residues in the CDR3. Trimming left V 3 bases short and J 6 bases short, with 11 bases between. CDR3 DNA sequence: TGTGCCAGCAGTGAAGGGACTACCCATGGCTACACCTTC. Encoded protein: CASSEGTTHGYTF.

This clone has ten or more counts. The rearrangement links TRBV19 to TRBJ2-1, with 13 bases that match TRBD2. Germline values: CDR1 LNHDA, CDR2 SQIVND (reference sequence). The CDR3 has 14 residues. V gave up 10 bases and J gave up 4 bases; unmatched junction bases: 4. Written as DNA, the CDR3 is TGTGCCACCCGGGGACTAGCGGGATACAATGAGCAGTTCTTC. Its translation is CATRGLAGYNEQFF. The entire variable domain, with the rest obtained from reference TRBV19 and TRBJ2-1, is as follows: DGGITQSPKYLFRKEGQNVTLSCEQNLNHDAMYWYRQDPGQGLRLIYYSQIVNDFQKGDIAEGYSVSREKKESFPLTVTSAQKNPTAFYLCATRGLAGYNEQFFGPGTRLTVL.

Ten or more counts support this clone. The V call is TRBV15, the J call TRBJ2-3; 11 positions agree with TRBD2. Trimming at V came to 5 bases and at J to 4 bases, leaving 5 bases not matched to a gene. The CDR3 runs 15 residues. Germline CDR1 is LNHNV and CDR2 is YYDKDF (reference sequence). CDR3 in amino acids: CATSQLAGASDTQYF. The CDR3 DNA reads TGTGCCACCAGCCAACTAGCGGGAGCATCAGATACGCAGTATTTT.

This clone appeared many times. The rearrangement links TRBV5-1 to TRBJ1-1, with unresolved D. V lost 5 bases and J 3 bases, leaving 11 bases between the germline ends. The germline gives CDR1 SGHRS, CDR2 YFSETQ. The CDR3 loop spans 13 amino acids. The CDR3 DNA sequence: TGCGCCAGCAGGCGGGGATTTGACACTGAAGCTTTCTTT. It yields the protein CASRRGFDTEAFF.

The chain uses TRBV28 and TRBJ2-1; 7 nucleotides match TRBD2. This CDR3 spans 15 amino acids. Germline V gives CDR1 MDHEN, CDR2 SYDVKM. The J segment lost 2 bases and the V segment lost 3 bases, leaving 4 bases of the junction unmatched. The DNA for the CDR3 is TGTGCCAGCAGTTTGGGAGGGGATCCCTACAATGAGCAGTTCTTC. Amino acid sequence: CASSLGGDPYNEQFF. The full variable domain, rest sourced from reference TRBV28 and TRBJ2-1, is DVKVTQSSRYLVKRTGEKVFLECVQDMDHENMFWYRQDPGLGLRLIYFSYDVKMKEKGDIPEGYSVSREKKERFSLILESASTNQTSMYLCASSLGGDPYNEQFFGPGTRLTVL.

The sample holds many counts of this clone. CDR3 bases: TGTGCCAGCAGCAAGACAGGGGCCTCCTACGAGCAGTACTTC. It translates to CASSKTGASYEQYF. V is TRBV21-1 and J is TRBJ2-7; the table gives TRBD1 as D, unverified against the DNA. TRBV21-1 is described as a pseudogene. The CDR3 is 14 amino acids.

The chain couples TRBV27 to TRBJ1-4; 9 positions agree with TRBD1. Looked up from germline, CDR1 is MNHEY and CDR2 is SMNVEV (reference sequence). Trimming at V came to 6 bases and at J to 6 bases, leaving 14 bases not matched to a gene. This CDR3 comprises 17 residues. CDR3: CASRINPGQGRDEKLFF. The DNA of the CDR3 is TGTGCCAGCAGGATTAACCCGGGACAGGGTCGGGATGAAAAACTGTTTTTT.

This clone showed up many times. This chain uses TRBV6-1 with TRBJ2-1; the match to TRBD2 covers 10 bases. Germline CDR1 reads MNHNS; CDR2 reads SASEGT. CDR3 size: 13 residues. The ends lost 7 bases at V and 8 bases at J; junction bases unmatched: 5. Here the CDR3 DNA reads TGTGCCAGCACTAGCGGGAGTATTTATGAGCAGTTCTTC. Its translation is CASTSGSIYEQFF.

This clone was seen many times. The genes are TRBV6-6 and TRBJ2-7; D not resolved. CDR1 is MNHNY and CDR2 is SVGAGI in the germline V gene (reference sequence). Deletions cut 8 bases from V and 5 bases from J, with 13 bases between. The CDR3 length is 12 residues. The CDR3 reads CASDSPGHEQYF. The CDR3 coding sequence is TGTGCCAGCGATTCTCCAGGCCACGAGCAGTACTTC.

This clone was seen a few times. This chain joins TRBV7-9 and TRBJ1-2; perhaps TRBD1 as D (6 bases). Between the trimmed V and J ends, which lost 3 bases and 4 bases, there was a span of 15 bases. The CDR3 extends over 15 amino acids. CDR1 and CDR2 (germline): SEHNR, FQNEAQ (reference sequence). CDR3 DNA sequence: TGTGCCAGCAGCTTGGGGGACGGGGGGCTCTATGGCTACACCTTC. It encodes CASSLGDGGLYGYTF.